The 10 T cell receptor beta chains below were found in one sample sequenced in a study of shared clonotypes between healthy human individuals (dated by TCRdb to 2018 to 2020). Receptor libraries were prepared by the immunoSEQ multiplex PCR assay. This immuneACCESS table, as held by TCRdb, lists in-frame sequences with V and J called but not all clones. Of the missing ones, under half trace to an unresolved V gene in checked studies; the others have no known cause. A total of about 300,000 clones appear in this sample, 74% of them only once. The ten most abundant clones make up around 10% of the sample. The source material was memory CD4+ T cells sorted from blood. The meaning of the sample's cell subset or site label: CD45RA-negative fraction. The receptor set was obtained from a man younger than 40 in good health.

This clone was observed many times. In the same sample, other DNA sequences code for this CDR3. This chain connects TRBV6-1 to TRBJ1-2; unclear D gene. CDR3 length: 13 residues. V lost 2 bases, J lost 2 bases, and 6 bases lay in between. Germline CDR1 and CDR2: MNHNS and SASEGT. CDR3 DNA: TGTGCCAGCAGTGAACGACCGAACTATGGCTACACCTTC. Protein sequence: CASSERPNYGYTF.

This clone appeared once. V and J are TRBV14 and TRBJ2-7; possibly TRBD2 for D (7 bases). V lost 2 bases and J lost 6, with 14 bases in between. The CDR3 runs to 14 residues. In germline, CDR1 is SGHDN, CDR2 FVKESK. CDR3 nucleotide sequence: TGTGCCAGCAGCCAACTTTACGGGGGGCCCGAGCAGTACTTC. Amino acids: CASSQLYGGPEQYF.

The chain recombines TRBV29-1 with TRBJ2-3; D remains unclear. Germline V lookup: CDR1 SQVTM, CDR2 ANQGSEA. The CDR3 covers 13 residues. Trimming removed 8 bases at V and 5 bases at J, with 17 bases between. CDR3 protein: CSNRHSFEDTQYF. In nucleotides, the CDR3 is TGCAGCAACAGACACTCGTTCGAAGATACGCAGTATTTT.

The V gene is TRBV19, the J gene TRBJ2-1; D might be TRBD2 (6 bases). The CDR3 covers 15 residues. The ends were cut back, 2 bases at V and 6 bases at J, with 14 bases in the middle. Germline assignment: CDR1 LNHDA and CDR2 SQIVND (reference sequence). The chain's CDR3 is CASSILGGGSNEQFF. For the CDR3, the DNA is TGTGCCAGTAGTATATTGGGGGGAGGTAGCAATGAGCAGTTCTTC.

By frequency in the sample, this clone is medium-sized. The CDR3 coding sequence is TGTGCCAGCAGCCCCCTTCGGACAGGGGTTGTCTATGGCTACACCTTC. Encoded protein: CASSPLRTGVVYGYTF. The chain links TRBV28 to TRBJ1-2; the match to TRBD1 covers 9 bases. CDR1 is MDHEN and CDR2 is SYDVKM in the germline V gene. CDR3 length equals 16 residues. Trimming cost V 6 bases and J 4 bases; bases outside gene matches: 12.

V is TRBV28 and J is TRBJ1-1; D not certain. V was pared by 7 bases and J by 3 bases, with 9 bases between. CDR1 and CDR2 (germline): MDHEN, SYDVKM. This CDR3 has 12 residues. The CDR3 spells CASTVWDTEAFF. CDR3 nucleotides: TGTGCCAGCACTGTATGGGACACTGAAGCTTTCTTT.

The J gene is TRBJ2-7, the V gene TRBV5-1; 7 bases map to TRBD2. Trimming at V came to 3 bases and at J to 2 bases, leaving 5 bases not matched to a gene. CDR1 is SGHRS, CDR2 YFSETQ, per germline. The CDR3 runs 14 residues. The CDR3 coding sequence is TGCGCCAGCAGCTCGGGGGGATGGGCCTACGAGCAGTACTTC. The encoded protein is CASSSGGWAYEQYF. Complete variable domain (other parts from reference TRBV5-1 and TRBJ2-7): KAGVTQTPRYLIKTRGQQVTLSCSPISGHRSVSWYQQTPGQGLQFLFEYFSETQRNKGNFPGRFSGRQFSNSRSEMNVSTLELGDSALYLCASSSGGWAYEQYFGPGTRLTVT.

V usage is TRBV19 and J usage is TRBJ1-1; D not certain. V was shortened by 3 bases and J by 5 bases, with 10 bases between the two germline ends. This CDR3 is 13 amino acids long. In germline, CDR1 is LNHDA, CDR2 SQIVND (reference sequence). The CDR3 DNA sequence: TGTGCCAGTAGTATTAACAGTGTGACTGAAGCTTTCTTT. Translating gives CASSINSVTEAFF.

The rearrangement joins TRBV5-6 to TRBJ2-2, with 9 positions matching TRBD1. CDR1 SGHDT and CDR2 YYEEEE come from the germline V gene. The CDR3 has 15 amino acids. With V trimmed by 4 bases and J by 5 bases, 6 bases remained unmatched. The CDR3 region has the DNA TGTGCCAGCAGCCCAGGACAGGGGTTGACCGGGGAGCTGTTTTTT. Protein sequence: CASSPGQGLTGELFF.

The V and J genes are TRBV6-6 and TRBJ2-2; D is perhaps TRBD1 (6 bases). V dropped 5 bases and J dropped 6 bases, with 10 bases sitting between them. The CDR3 totals 13 residues. CDR1 and CDR2 (germline): MNHNY, SVGAGI (reference sequence). The CDR3 spells CASSPTGPGELFF. CDR3 nucleotides: TGTGCCAGCAGTCCAACAGGGCCCGGGGAGCTGTTTTTT.